What follows are 20 T cell receptor beta chains derived from one specimen sequenced in a study of memory CD4+ T cells and cytomegalovirus serostatus. Generated by immunoSEQ multiplex PCR, the TCRdb table keeps only in-frame clones and is missing some. The sample carries 45,000 to 60,000 clones, around 78% recorded once. Single viable CD3+CD4+CD8-CD45RO+ cells were sorted as the memory CD4+ T cells. The specimen sequenced was memory CD4+ T cells from blood. Source of these receptors: an adult in good health and CMV-seronegative.

This chain joins TRBV19 and TRBJ1-2, with a tentative D call TRBD1 (5 bases). The V and J ends lost 4 bases and 1 base respectively, with 16 bases between them. Looked up from germline, CDR1 is LNHDA and CDR2 is SQIVND (reference sequence). This CDR3 has 16 residues. CDR3 residues: CASSTKQVGSNYGYTF. CDR3 DNA: TGTGCCAGTAGTACCAAACAGGTGGGGAGTAACTATGGCTACACCTTC.

The V call is TRBV25-1, the J call TRBJ2-7; TRBD2 agrees at 10 bases. J was trimmed by 6 bases and V by 8 bases; bases with no gene match: 13. The CDR3 has 15 residues. The germline V gene has CDR1 MGHDK and CDR2 SYGVNS. The CDR3 sequence is CASSRLLAGAVEQYF. The CDR3 coding sequence is TGTGCCAGCTCTCGCCTTCTAGCGGGAGCTGTCGAGCAGTACTTC.

The chain carries TRBV4-2 and TRBJ1-4; possible D gene TRBD1, 6 bases. Germline assignment: CDR1 LGHNA and CDR2 YNFKEQ. This CDR3 has 15 residues. The V end lost 4 bases, the J end lost 6 bases, and 15 bases lay between the germline ends. In DNA, the CDR3 is TGTGCCAGCAGCCCGGTGACAGGTTGGGATGAAAAACTGTTTTTT. Residues: CASSPVTGWDEKLFF.

The chain links TRBV6-6 to TRBJ2-7; 7 bases map to TRBD1. Germline V lookup: CDR1 MNHNY, CDR2 SVGAGI (reference sequence). The CDR3 totals 16 residues. The J segment lost 7 bases and the V segment lost 2 bases, leaving 14 bases of the junction unmatched. Here the CDR3 reads CASSYTKSTGVREQYF. The DNA for the CDR3 is TGTGCCAGCAGTTACACCAAGTCCACAGGGGTGCGGGAGCAGTACTTC.

The genes are TRBV2 and TRBJ1-2; D gene uncertain. With 6 bases removed from V and 4 bases from J, the gap between germline ends came to 15 bases. The CDR3 covers 14 residues. CDR1 and CDR2 (germline): SNHLY, FYNNEI. CDR3 bases: TGTGCCAGCAGGAGGGTGCCCCGCACCTATGGCTACACCTTC. It yields the protein CASRRVPRTYGYTF.

This clone has a single count. This sequence joins TRBV14 and TRBJ1-2; tentatively, D is TRBD1 (5 bases). Trimming removed 1 base at V and 7 bases at J, with 19 bases between. The CDR3 sequence is 16 residues long. CDR1 and CDR2 from the germline V gene are SGHDN and FVKESK. CDR3 in amino acids: CASSQVGGTNVGGYTF. The CDR3 DNA sequence: TGTGCCAGCAGCCAAGTTGGGGGAACTAATGTGGGTGGCTACACCTTC.

This clone was detected only a few times. V gene TRBV27 combines with J gene TRBJ2-1; D possibly uses TRBD1 or TRBD2 (5 bases each). Germline lookup yields CDR1 MNHEY and CDR2 SMNVEV (reference sequence). V was trimmed by 3 bases and J by 0 bases, leaving 15 bases between them. The CDR3 is made up of 17 amino acids. The CDR3 nucleotides read TGTGCCAGCAGTTTCCGGGACGGACCCAGCTCCTACAATGAGCAGTTCTTC. Amino acid sequence: CASSFRDGPSSYNEQFF.

This clone was seen a single time. The V gene is TRBV7-2, the J gene TRBJ1-1; D call uncertain. V was cut by 2 bases and J by 1 base, with 5 bases left in between. Germline V gives CDR1 SGHTA, CDR2 FQGNSA. The CDR3 is 13 amino acids. CDR3 region: CASSLYQNTEAFF. The CDR3 DNA is TGTGCCAGCAGCTTATATCAGAACACTGAAGCTTTCTTT.

The chain carries TRBV11-2 and TRBJ2-7; unclear D gene. V was trimmed by 0 bases and J by 3 bases, leaving 3 bases between them. Germline V gene sequence: CDR1 SGHAT, CDR2 FQNNGV. The CDR3 length is 12 residues. DNA of the CDR3: TGTGCCAGCAGCTTAGATGTCTACGAGCAGTACTTC. The encoded protein is CASSLDVYEQYF.

The J gene is TRBJ2-6, the V gene TRBV14, with D possibly TRBD2 on 5 matching bases. The V end lost 5 bases, the J end lost 1 base, and 15 bases lay between the germline ends. Germline V CDR1 and CDR2: SGHDN, FVKESK. CDR3 size: 17 residues. Here the CDR3 reads CASSSPRGLSGANVLTF. Here the CDR3 DNA reads TGTGCCAGCAGCTCCCCCCGAGGGTTATCTGGGGCCAACGTCCTGACTTTC.

The V and J genes are TRBV11-1 and TRBJ2-1, with 8 bases fitting TRBD1. Germline V lookup: CDR1 SGHAT, CDR2 FQDESV (reference sequence). The J segment lost 4 bases and the V segment lost 3 bases, leaving 5 bases of the junction unmatched. CDR3 length equals 15 residues. The DNA for the CDR3 is TGTGCCAGCAGCTTGGAGGACAGGGCGTACAATGAGCAGTTCTTC. Translation: CASSLEDRAYNEQFF.

This clone was counted between two and nine times. The genes are TRBV30 and TRBJ2-7, with D perhaps matching TRBD2 (5 bases). This CDR3 spans 13 amino acids. V was cut by 3 bases and J by 3 bases, with 12 bases left in between. From germline, CDR1 is GTSNPN and CDR2 SVGIG (reference sequence). The CDR3 reads CAWSFLAYYEQYF. CDR3 DNA: TGTGCCTGGAGCTTCCTAGCCTACTACGAGCAGTACTTC.

This clone appeared a single time. The rearrangement joins TRBV7-3 to TRBJ2-1; D is undetermined. The CDR3 has 13 residues. Germline CDR1 reads SGHTA; CDR2 reads FQGTGA. Trimming took 4 bases from V and 0 from J, leaving 4 bases between them. The CDR3 coding sequence is TGTGCCAGCAGCTCGAGCTCCTACAATGAGCAGTTCTTC. It encodes CASSSSSYNEQFF.

The V and J genes are TRBV6-5 and TRBJ2-5, with 8 bases lining up with TRBD2. The V gene end was trimmed by 6 bases and the J gene end by 5 bases; junction bases not matched to a gene: 8. Per the germline V gene, CDR1 is MNHEY and CDR2 is SVGAGI. The CDR3 is made up of 14 amino acids. The CDR3 reads CASRGAGVRETQYF. The CDR3 nucleotides are TGTGCCAGCAGGGGAGCGGGAGTTCGGGAGACCCAGTACTTC.

V gene TRBV27 combines with J gene TRBJ2-1; either TRBD1 or TRBD2 may fit D (5 bases each). The CDR3 covers 14 residues. The V gene lost 2 bases and the J gene lost 3 bases, with 8 bases spanning the gap. Per germline, CDR1 MNHEY and CDR2 SMNVEV (reference sequence). The CDR3 region has the DNA TGTGCCAGCAGTTTAGGGACGGGCTACAATGAGCAGTTCTTC. Protein product: CASSLGTGYNEQFF.

The table lists this clone with a count of one. The V call is TRBV28, the J call TRBJ2-7, with D maybe TRBD2 (5 bases). This CDR3 has 15 residues. From germline, CDR1 is MDHEN and CDR2 SYDVKM. The ends were cut back, 4 bases at V and 7 bases at J, with 20 bases in the middle. This chain's CDR3 is CASSSSGLHVAEQYF. As DNA, the CDR3 is TGTGCCAGCAGTTCCTCCGGACTCCACGTAGCGGAGCAGTACTTC.

The rearrangement uses TRBV7-8 and TRBJ2-7; no reliable D call. The V end was cut by 5 bases, the J end by 2 bases, with 16 bases between. Germline loops: CDR1 SGHVS, CDR2 FQNEAQ. The CDR3 contains 15 residues. CDR3 amino acids: CASSPTASSPYEQYF. For the CDR3, the DNA is TGTGCCAGCAGCCCAACTGCGTCAAGTCCCTACGAGCAGTACTTC.

In its sample, this clone ranks as medium-sized (0.01 to 0.1%). The sample has other DNA sequences that encode this CDR3 too. The chain carries TRBV9 and TRBJ1-5, with 10 bases that match TRBD1. Per the germline V gene, CDR1 is SGDLS and CDR2 is YYNGEE. This CDR3 is 14 amino acids long. V lost 2 bases, J lost 5 bases, and 1 base stayed unmatched. The CDR3 here is CASSVGTGDQPQHF. CDR3 in DNA: TGTGCCAGCAGCGTTGGGACAGGGGATCAGCCCCAGCATTTT.

The genes are TRBV11-1 and TRBJ2-3; 7 positions match TRBD2. The CDR3 covers 15 residues. The V gene's germline CDR1 is SGHAT and CDR2 FQDESV (reference sequence). Trimming took 5 bases from V and 5 from J; bases not matched to a gene: 10. The CDR3 is CASSQQSGVGDTQYF. The DNA of the CDR3 is TGTGCCAGCAGCCAACAGAGCGGGGTGGGAGATACGCAGTATTTT.

V is TRBV28 and J is TRBJ2-7; 10 bases agree with TRBD2. Trimming took 7 bases from V and 0 from J; bases not matched to a gene: 3. CDR1 and CDR2 from the germline V gene are MDHEN and SYDVKM. The CDR3 contains 14 residues. CDR3 in amino acids: CASKRGGSSYEQYF. The CDR3 region has the DNA TGTGCCAGCAAGCGGGGGGGGAGCTCCTACGAGCAGTACTTC.